What follows is one T cell receptor beta chain and its context. Its antigen is still unknown. The data were produced by immunoSEQ multiplex PCR, yet TCRdb's version contains in-frame clones alone and is incomplete. The data show around 5,400 clones, with approximately 51% seen just once and approximately 58% held by the top ten. The sample originates from a study of STAT3 mutations in large granular lymphocyte leukemia. Study-wide results and caveats: Clonal expansion was inferred from samples taken at other timepoints. In some patients, a small highly pathogenic clone possibly went undetected. At least one immunodominant TCR beta clonotype appeared in every T-cell large granular lymphocyte leukemia patient.

The V end lost 5 bases, the J end lost 9 bases, and 14 bases lay between the germline ends. The CDR3 loop spans 13 amino acids. Germline V lookup: CDR1 SGHNT, CDR2 YENEEA. This clonotype was sampled from a woman in her 70s with T-cell large granular lymphocyte leukemia. Some clones in this sample may be carry-over from other donors' samples. The J gene is TRBJ2-1, the V gene TRBV11-3; D might be TRBD2 (6 bases). The specimen was peripheral blood mononuclear cells. CDR3 sequence: CASSPDYVGEQFF. CDR3 in DNA: TGTGCCAGCAGCCCGGACTACGTCGGTGAGCAGTTCTTC.